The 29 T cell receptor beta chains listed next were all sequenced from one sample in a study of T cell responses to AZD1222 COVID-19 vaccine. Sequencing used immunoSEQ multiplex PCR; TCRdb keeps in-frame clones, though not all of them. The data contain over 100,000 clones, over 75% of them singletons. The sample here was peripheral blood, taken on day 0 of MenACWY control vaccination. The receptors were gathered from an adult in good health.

Here the CDR3 reads CASSQGWGEENIQYF. In DNA, the CDR3 is TGCGCCAGCAGCCAAGGCTGGGGGGAGGAAAACATTCAGTACTTC. J is TRBJ2-4 and V is TRBV4-3; maybe TRBD2 (6 bases). The CDR3 has 15 amino acids. Germline CDR1 and CDR2: LGHNA and YSLEER. V lost 1 base to trimming and J lost 5 bases, with 12 bases between them.

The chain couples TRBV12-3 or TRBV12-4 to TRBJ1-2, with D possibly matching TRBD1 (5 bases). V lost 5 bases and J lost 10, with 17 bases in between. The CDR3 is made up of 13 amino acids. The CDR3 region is CASSRDQGLHYTF. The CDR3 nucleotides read TGTGCCAGCAGTCGAGATCAGGGACTACACTACACCTTC.

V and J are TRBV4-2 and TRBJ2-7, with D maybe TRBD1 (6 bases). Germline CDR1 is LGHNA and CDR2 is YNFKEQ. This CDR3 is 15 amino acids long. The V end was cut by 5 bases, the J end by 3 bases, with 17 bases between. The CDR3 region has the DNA TGTGCCAGCAGCGCCTCCGCGACGACAGGCTACGAGCAGTACTTC. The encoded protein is CASSASATTGYEQYF.

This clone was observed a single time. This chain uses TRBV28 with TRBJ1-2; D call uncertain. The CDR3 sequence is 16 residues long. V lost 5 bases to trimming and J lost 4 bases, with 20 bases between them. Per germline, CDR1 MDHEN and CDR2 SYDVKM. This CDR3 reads CASSPIPGYPTYGYTF. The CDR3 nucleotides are TGTGCCAGCAGTCCCATACCGGGGTACCCCACCTATGGCTACACCTTC.

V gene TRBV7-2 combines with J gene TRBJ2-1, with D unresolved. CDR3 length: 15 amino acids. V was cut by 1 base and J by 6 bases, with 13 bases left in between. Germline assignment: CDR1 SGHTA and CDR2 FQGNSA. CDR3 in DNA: TGTGCCAGCAGCTTAGGAGTGGGTAGGTTCAATGAGCAGTTCTTC. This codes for CASSLGVGRFNEQFF. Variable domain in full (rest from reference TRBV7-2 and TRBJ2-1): GAGVSQSPSNKVTEKGKDVELRCDPISGHTALYWYRQSLGQGLEFLIYFQGNSAPDKSGLPSDRFSAERTGGSVSTLTIQRTQQEDSAVYLCASSLGVGRFNEQFFGPGTRLTVL.

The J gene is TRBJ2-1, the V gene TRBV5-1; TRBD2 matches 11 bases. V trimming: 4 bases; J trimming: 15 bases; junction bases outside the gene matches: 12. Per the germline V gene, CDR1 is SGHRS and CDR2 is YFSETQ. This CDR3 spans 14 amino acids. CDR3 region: CASSPGLADDPRFF. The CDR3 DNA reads TGCGCCAGCAGCCCGGGACTAGCGGACGACCCCCGGTTCTTC.

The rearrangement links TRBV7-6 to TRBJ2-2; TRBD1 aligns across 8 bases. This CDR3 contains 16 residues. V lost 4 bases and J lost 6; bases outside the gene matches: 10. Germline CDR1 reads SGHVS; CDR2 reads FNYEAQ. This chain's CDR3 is CASSWPGQAPSGELFF. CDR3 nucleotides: TGTGCCAGCAGCTGGCCGGGACAGGCACCTTCCGGGGAGCTGTTTTTT.

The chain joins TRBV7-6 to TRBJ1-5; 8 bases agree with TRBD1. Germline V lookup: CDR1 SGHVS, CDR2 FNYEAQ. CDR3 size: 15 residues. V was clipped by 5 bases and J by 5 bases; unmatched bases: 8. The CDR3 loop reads CASSRGQGGDQPQHF. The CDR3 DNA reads TGTGCCAGCAGCCGAGGACAGGGTGGGGATCAGCCCCAGCATTTT. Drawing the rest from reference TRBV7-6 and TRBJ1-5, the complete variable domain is GAGVSQSPRYKVTKRGQDVALRCDPISGHVSLYWYRQALGQGPEFLTYFNYEAQQDKSGLPNDRFSAERPEGSISTLTIQRTEQRDSAMYRCASSRGQGGDQPQHFGDGTRLSIL.

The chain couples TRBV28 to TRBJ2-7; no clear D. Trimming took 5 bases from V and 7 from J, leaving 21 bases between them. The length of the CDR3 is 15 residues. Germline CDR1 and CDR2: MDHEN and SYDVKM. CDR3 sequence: CASSVRLGYPREQYF. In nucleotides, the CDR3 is TGTGCCAGCAGTGTCCGGTTGGGGTATCCACGTGAGCAGTACTTC.

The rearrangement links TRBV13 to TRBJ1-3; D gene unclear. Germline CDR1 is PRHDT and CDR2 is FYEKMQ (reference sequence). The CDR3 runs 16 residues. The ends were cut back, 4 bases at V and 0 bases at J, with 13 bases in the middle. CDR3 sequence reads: CASSSTPTRSGNTIYF. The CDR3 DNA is TGTGCCAGCAGCTCCACCCCGACACGCTCTGGAAACACCATATATTTT. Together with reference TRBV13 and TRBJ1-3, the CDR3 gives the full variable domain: AAGVIQSPRHLIKEKRETATLKCYPIPRHDTVYWYQQGPGQDPQFLISFYEKMQSDKGSIPDRFSAQQFSDYHSELNMSSLELGDSALYFCASSSTPTRSGNTIYFGEGSWLTVV.

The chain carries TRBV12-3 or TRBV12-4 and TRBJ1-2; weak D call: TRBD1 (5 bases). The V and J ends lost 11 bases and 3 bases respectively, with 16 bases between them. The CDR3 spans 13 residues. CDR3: CASGPGQDYGYTF. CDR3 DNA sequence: TGTGCCTCCGGTCCGGGGCAGGACTATGGCTACACCTTC.

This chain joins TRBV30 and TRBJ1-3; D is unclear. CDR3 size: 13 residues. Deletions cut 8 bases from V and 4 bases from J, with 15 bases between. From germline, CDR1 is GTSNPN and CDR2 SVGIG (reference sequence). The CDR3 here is CAADNSFGNTIYF. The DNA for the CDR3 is TGTGCCGCAGATAACAGTTTCGGAAACACCATATATTTT. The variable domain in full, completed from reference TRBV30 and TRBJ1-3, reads SQTIHQWPATLVQPVGSPLSLECTVEGTSNPNLYWYRQAAGRGLQLLFYSVGIGQISSEVPQNLSASRPQDRQFILSSKKLLLSDSGFYLCAADNSFGNTIYFGEGSWLTVV.

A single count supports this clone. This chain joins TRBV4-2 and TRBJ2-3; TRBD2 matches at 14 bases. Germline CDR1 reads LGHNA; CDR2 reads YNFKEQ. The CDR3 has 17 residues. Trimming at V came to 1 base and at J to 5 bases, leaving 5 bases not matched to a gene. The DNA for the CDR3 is TGTGCCAGCAGCCAAGTGACTAGCGGGGGGGCCATAGATACGCAGTATTTT. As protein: CASSQVTSGGAIDTQYF.

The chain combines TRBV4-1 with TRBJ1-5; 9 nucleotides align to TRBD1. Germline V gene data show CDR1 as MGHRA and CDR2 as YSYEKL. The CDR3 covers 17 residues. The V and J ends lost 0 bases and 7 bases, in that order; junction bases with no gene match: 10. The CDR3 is CASSQELGTGGRQPQHF. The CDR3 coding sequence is TGCGCCAGCAGCCAAGAATTAGGAACAGGGGGCCGGCAGCCCCAGCATTTT.

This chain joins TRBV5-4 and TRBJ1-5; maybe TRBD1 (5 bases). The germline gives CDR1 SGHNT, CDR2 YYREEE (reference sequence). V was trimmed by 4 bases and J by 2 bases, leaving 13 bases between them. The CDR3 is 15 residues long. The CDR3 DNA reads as TGTGCCAGCAGCCCTTCCGGGGGTCGCAATCAGCCCCAGCATTTT. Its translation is CASSPSGGRNQPQHF.

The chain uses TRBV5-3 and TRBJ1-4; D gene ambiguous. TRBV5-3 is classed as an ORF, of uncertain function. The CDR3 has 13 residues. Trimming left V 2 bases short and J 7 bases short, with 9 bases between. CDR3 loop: CARSLGRVEKLFF. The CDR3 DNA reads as TGTGCCAGAAGCTTAGGACGTGTTGAAAAACTGTTTTTT.

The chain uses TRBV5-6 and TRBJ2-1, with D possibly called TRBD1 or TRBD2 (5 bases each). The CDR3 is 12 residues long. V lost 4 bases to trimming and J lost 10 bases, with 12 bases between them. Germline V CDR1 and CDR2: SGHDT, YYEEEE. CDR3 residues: CASSTPGPEQFF. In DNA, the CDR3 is TGTGCCAGCAGCACCCCGGGACCAGAGCAGTTCTTC.

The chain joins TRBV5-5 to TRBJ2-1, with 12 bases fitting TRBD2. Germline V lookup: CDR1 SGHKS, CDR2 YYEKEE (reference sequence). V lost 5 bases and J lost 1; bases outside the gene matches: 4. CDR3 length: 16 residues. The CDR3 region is CASRGGLAGSYNEQFF. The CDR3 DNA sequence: TGTGCCAGCAGAGGCGGACTAGCGGGGTCCTACAATGAGCAGTTCTTC.

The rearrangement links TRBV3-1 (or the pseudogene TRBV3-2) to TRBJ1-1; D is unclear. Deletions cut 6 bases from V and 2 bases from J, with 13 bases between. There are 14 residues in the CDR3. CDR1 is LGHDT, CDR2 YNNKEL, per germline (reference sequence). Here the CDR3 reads CASRGASGNTEAFF. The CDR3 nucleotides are TGTGCCAGCAGGGGCGCCTCTGGAAACACTGAAGCTTTCTTT.

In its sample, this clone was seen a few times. CDR3 residues: CASSRELSNYGYTF. The CDR3 coding sequence is TGTGCCAGCAGCCGAGAGTTAAGTAACTATGGCTACACCTTC. The rearrangement uses TRBV4-2 and TRBJ1-2; D not resolved. Trimming removed 4 bases at V and 1 base at J, with 10 bases between. The CDR3 totals 14 residues. The germline gives CDR1 LGHNA, CDR2 YNFKEQ.

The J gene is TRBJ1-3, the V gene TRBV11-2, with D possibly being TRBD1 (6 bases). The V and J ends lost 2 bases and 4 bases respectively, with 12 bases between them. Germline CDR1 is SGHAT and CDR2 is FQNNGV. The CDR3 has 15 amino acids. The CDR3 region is CASSLLAGVGNTIYF. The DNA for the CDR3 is TGTGCCAGCAGCTTACTGGCAGGGGTCGGAAACACCATATATTTT.

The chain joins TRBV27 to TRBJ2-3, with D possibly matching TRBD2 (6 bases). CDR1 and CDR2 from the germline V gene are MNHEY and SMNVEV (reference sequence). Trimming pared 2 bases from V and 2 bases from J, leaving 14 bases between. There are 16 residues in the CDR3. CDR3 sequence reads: CASSLNPEGTTDTQYF. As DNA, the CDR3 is TGTGCCAGCAGTTTAAACCCGGAGGGGACCACAGATACGCAGTATTTT.

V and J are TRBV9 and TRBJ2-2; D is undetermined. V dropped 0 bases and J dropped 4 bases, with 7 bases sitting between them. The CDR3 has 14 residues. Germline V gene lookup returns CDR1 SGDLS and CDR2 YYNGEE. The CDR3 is CASSVGEVTGELFF. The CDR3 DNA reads TGTGCCAGCAGCGTAGGGGAAGTCACCGGGGAGCTGTTTTTT.

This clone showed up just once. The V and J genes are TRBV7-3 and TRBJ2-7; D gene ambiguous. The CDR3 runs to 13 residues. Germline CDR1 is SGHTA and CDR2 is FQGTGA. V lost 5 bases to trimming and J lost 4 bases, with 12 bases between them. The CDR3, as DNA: TGTGCCAGCAGCCCTGACGGTTCGTACGAGCAGTACTTC. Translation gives CASSPDGSYEQYF. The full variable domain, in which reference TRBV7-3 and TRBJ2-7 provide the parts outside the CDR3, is GAGVSQTPSNKVTEKGKYVELRCDPISGHTALYWYRQSLGQGPEFLIYFQGTGAADDSGLPNDRFFAVRPEGSVSTLKIQRTERGDSAVYLCASSPDGSYEQYFGPGTRLTVT.

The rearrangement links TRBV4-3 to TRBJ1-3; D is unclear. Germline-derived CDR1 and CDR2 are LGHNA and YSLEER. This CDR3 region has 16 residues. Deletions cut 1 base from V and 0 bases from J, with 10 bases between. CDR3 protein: CASSQGTAYSGNTIYF. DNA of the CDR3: TGCGCCAGCAGCCAAGGGACTGCCTACTCTGGAAACACCATATATTTT.

This CDR3 reads CASSLDGGSYNEQFF. DNA of the CDR3: TGTGCCAGCAGCTTAGACGGGGGCAGCTACAATGAGCAGTTCTTC. The chain employs TRBV7-7 and TRBJ2-1; D may be TRBD1 or TRBD2 (6 bases each). Germline-derived CDR1 and CDR2 are SSHAT and FNYEAQ (reference sequence). This CDR3 has 15 residues. V lost 1 base to trimming and J lost 3 bases, with 10 bases between them.

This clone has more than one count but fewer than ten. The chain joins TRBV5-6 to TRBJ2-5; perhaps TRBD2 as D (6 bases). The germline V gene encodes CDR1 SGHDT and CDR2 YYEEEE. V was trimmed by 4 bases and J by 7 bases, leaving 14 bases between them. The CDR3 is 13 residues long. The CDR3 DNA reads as TGTGCCAGCAGCCCGGACACGGGGGTGACCCAGTACTTC. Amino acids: CASSPDTGVTQYF. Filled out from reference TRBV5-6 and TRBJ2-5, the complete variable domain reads DAGVTQSPTHLIKTRGQQVTLRCSPKSGHDTVSWYQQALGQGPQFIFQYYEEEERQRGNFPDRFSGHQFPNYSSELNVNALLLGDSALYLCASSPDTGVTQYFGPGTRLLVL.

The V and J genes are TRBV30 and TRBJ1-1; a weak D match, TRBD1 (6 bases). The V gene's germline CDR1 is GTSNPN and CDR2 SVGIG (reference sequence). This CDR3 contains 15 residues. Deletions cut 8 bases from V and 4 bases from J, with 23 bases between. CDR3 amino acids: CALGVRGRRSTEAFF. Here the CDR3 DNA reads TGTGCCCTGGGGGTGCGGGGGCGAAGGAGCACTGAAGCTTTCTTT.

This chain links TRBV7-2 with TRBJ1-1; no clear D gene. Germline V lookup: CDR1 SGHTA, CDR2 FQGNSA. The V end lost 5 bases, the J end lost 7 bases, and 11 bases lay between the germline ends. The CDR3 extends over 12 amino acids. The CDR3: CASSNRPGEAFF. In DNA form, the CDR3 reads TGTGCCAGCAGCAACCGCCCCGGTGAAGCTTTCTTT.